This is a list of T cell receptor beta chains from one sample in a study of T cell responses to AZD1222 COVID-19 vaccine. Profiling relied on immunoSEQ multiplex PCR, and the TCRdb table lists in-frame clones only, not all of them. The sample yields roughly 110,000 clones, roughly 90% seen once. The sample was peripheral blood, taken 28 days after the second AZD1222 dose. These TCRs come from an adult who received the AZD1222 COVID-19 vaccine. Both conserved end residues are part of each CDR3. The D gene is left open where the match is weak. Clone size is shown for a subset of rows, as once, few, many or a class of expanded clone.

d_gene	abundance	v_gene	j_gene	CDR3nt	CDR3aa
.	.	TRBV27	TRBJ1-5	TGTGCCAGCAGTCATCAGGGGAGCAATCAGCCCCAGCATTTT	CASSHQGSNQPQHF
.	.	TRBV4-3	TRBJ2-3	TGCGCCAGCAGCCAAGACGAAATTGGGGAGGCAGATACGCAGTATTTT	CASSQDEIGEADTQYF
.	.	TRBV20-1	TRBJ1-1	TGCAGTGCCAGACAGGATACTGAAGCTTTCTTT	CSARQDTEAFF
.	.	TRBV19	TRBJ2-7	TGTGCCAGTAGCGACCCGGGAGAAACCTACGAGCAGTACTTC	CASSDPGETYEQYF
.	.	TRBV4-3	TRBJ1-2	TGCGCCAGCAGCCAAGAAGGAGGCAGGGCGAACTATGGCTACACCTTC	CASSQEGGRANYGYTF
TRBD2	.	TRBV4-1	TRBJ2-7	TGCGCCAGCAGCCAAGTGACTAGCGGGGGTCCCTACGAGCAGTACTTC	CASSQVTSGGPYEQYF
TRBD1	.	TRBV6-5	TRBJ2-1	TGTGCCAGCAGCATCCGGACAGGGGGGAGGAATGAGCAGTTCTTC	CASSIRTGGRNEQFF
TRBD1	once	TRBV7-9	TRBJ1-6	TGTGCCAGCAGCTTGACAGGGGATCATTCACCCCTCCACTTT	CASSLTGDHSPLHF
TRBD1	.	TRBV18	TRBJ1-4	TGTGCCAGCTCACCGACGAACACCGGGACAGCAATTGGAAAACTGTTTTTT	CASSPTNTGTAIGKLFF
TRBD2	.	TRBV19	TRBJ2-1	TGTGCCAGTAGTATTTTAACTAGCGGGAGGAAATGGAATGAGCAGTTCTTC	CASSILTSGRKWNEQFF
.	.	TRBV28	TRBJ2-1	TGTGCCAGCAGTTTCCGACTACCTTCCTACAATGAGCAGTTCTTC	CASSFRLPSYNEQFF
.	.	TRBV19	TRBJ1-5	TGTGCCAGTAGCCAGACTTCCTATAGCAATCAGCCCCAGCATTTT	CASSQTSYSNQPQHF
.	.	TRBV10-3	TRBJ1-1	TGTGCCATCAGTGGTACAGGGAACACTGAAGCTTTCTTT	CAISGTGNTEAFF
.	.	TRBV19	TRBJ1-1	TGTGCCAGCGGACGGGACTCCCTATGGGGCACTGAAGCTTTCTTT	CASGRDSLWGTEAFF
.	.	TRBV29-1	TRBJ1-2	TGCAGCACATCCCCAATGCACAGCCCGCCCGGGGGCTACACCTTC	CSTSPMHSPPGGYTF
.	.	TRBV7-9	TRBJ1-2	TGTGCCAGCAGCTTACCCCTAATTAACTATGGCTACACCTTC	CASSLPLINYGYTF
TRBD1	.	TRBV5-6	TRBJ2-3	TGTGCCAGCAGCTTGGGGACAGGGTCAGCAGATACGCAGTATTTT	CASSLGTGSADTQYF
.	.	TRBV7-2	TRBJ1-2	TGTGCCAGCAGCTCCTGGGGGAGGAGACGTTCATTCCCGGATTTC	CASSSWGRRRSFPDF
.	.	TRBV14	TRBJ1-1	TGTGCCAGCAGCCAATGGACTGAAGCTTTCTTT	CASSQWTEAFF
.	.	TRBV3-1/TRBV3-2	TRBJ1-6	TGTGCCAGCAGCCTACGACAGGCCGATTCACCCCTCCACTTT	CASSLRQADSPLHF
TRBD1	.	TRBV18	TRBJ1-2	TGTGCCAGCTCGCGAGCCCTAGGACAGGGGGTTGGCTACACCTTC	CASSRALGQGVGYTF
TRBD1	.	TRBV7-2	TRBJ1-2	TGTGCCAGCATCATAGTAGGGACAGGGAATACCTATGGCTACACCTTC	CASIIVGTGNTYGYTF
TRBD1	.	TRBV19	TRBJ1-6	TGTGCCAGTAACCAAAGGGGGCCGGGCCGAGCTTCACCCCTCCACTTT	CASNQRGPGRASPLHF
.	.	TRBV6-5	TRBJ1-6	TGTGCCAGCAGCTCCGACAGGCCGAGGGATTCACCCCTCCACTTT	CASSSDRPRDSPLHF
.	once	TRBV7-9	TRBJ1-2	TGTGCCAGCAGCTTAGGTCGTAACAGTGCTAACTATGGCTACACCTTC	CASSLGRNSANYGYTF
TRBD2	.	TRBV15	TRBJ2-7	TGTGCCACCAGCCTCGGACTAGCGGAAACCTACGAGCAGTACTTC	CATSLGLAETYEQYF
.	once	TRBV19	TRBJ1-1	TGTGCCAGTAGTTCGCGGATGAACACTGAAGCTTTCTTT	CASSSRMNTEAFF
.	.	TRBV12-5	TRBJ2-2	TGTGCTAGTGGTTTGGTACTAACAGCTGACACCGGGGAGCTGTTTTTT	CASGLVLTADTGELFF
.	.	TRBV4-2	TRBJ2-2	TGTGCCAGCAGCCAAGAGATTTCTAGGGGGAACACCGGGGAGCTGTTTTTT	CASSQEISRGNTGELFF
TRBD2	.	TRBV2	TRBJ2-3	TGTGCCAGCAGTGGGACTAGCGGGAGTCGGGATACGCAGTATTTT	CASSGTSGSRDTQYF
.	.	TRBV5-5	TRBJ2-4	TGTGCCAGCAGCTTGGTAACCCCCTCGGTAGGAAACATTCAGTACTTC	CASSLVTPSVGNIQYF
.	.	TRBV4-1	TRBJ1-1	TGCGCCAGCAGCCAAGAGGGGATGAACACTGAAGCTTTCTTT	CASSQEGMNTEAFF
.	.	TRBV18	TRBJ1-2	TGTGCCAGCTCACCAAGGGGATCTAACTATGGCTACACCTTC	CASSPRGSNYGYTF
.	.	TRBV7-8	TRBJ1-4	TGTGCCAGCAGCTTAGGACGGGGGCTCGGTGAAAAACTGTTTTTT	CASSLGRGLGEKLFF
TRBD1	.	TRBV5-1	TRBJ1-2	TGCGCCAGCAGCTCCCAACCCCCCGGGACAGCAAATTCTAACTATGGCTACACCTTC	CASSSQPPGTANSNYGYTF
.	.	TRBV5-8	TRBJ1-1	TGTGCCAGCAGCTTGGGGTACGGGGGAAGATACACTGAAGCTTTCTTT	CASSLGYGGRYTEAFF
TRBD1	.	TRBV4-1	TRBJ1-4	TGCGCCAGCAGCCAAGAGTTAAGGGGGCAGTATGAAAAACTGTTTTTT	CASSQELRGQYEKLFF
TRBD1	.	TRBV24-1	TRBJ2-7	TGTGCCACCAGTGATGATCCGGGACAGATCTACGAGCAGTACTTC	CATSDDPGQIYEQYF
.	.	TRBV11-3	TRBJ2-2	TGTGCCAGCAGCTTAGCTACTGTGGGACGGAACACCGGGGAGCTGTTTTTT	CASSLATVGRNTGELFF